The T cell receptor (beta chain) described here comes from a study of post-analysis software for immune sequencing data. General observations from the study: Four or five TRBV segments (TRBV5-6, TRBV5-1 and TRBV20-1 among them) occurred more frequently in patients than in controls.

In regard to this clonotype: Antigen unknown.

Unique molecular identifiers had been added to the TCR beta cDNA libraries. TCRdb re-called the PCR reads with MiXCR, one entry per CDR3 protein. The top ten hold around 6% of the sample, which has roughly 540,000 distinct CDR3 sequences, around 31% seen once. The V gene's germline CDR1 is SQVTM and CDR2 ANQGSEA. Trimming removed 6 bases at V and 11 bases at J, with 13 bases between. The CDR3 covers 10 residues. V usage is TRBV29-1 and J usage is TRBJ2-5; D perhaps matches TRBD2 (6 bases). Material for sequencing was blood. This receptor was identified in a girl aged 2 to 17 with multiple sclerosis. Here the CDR3 reads CSVQGGEQYF. CDR3 nucleotide sequence: TGCAGCGTCCAGGGAGGTGAGCAGTACTTC. The full variable domain, rest sourced from reference TRBV29-1 and TRBJ2-5, is SAVISQKPSRDICQRGTSLTIQCQVDSQVTMMFWYRQQPGQSLTLIATANQGSEATYESGFVIDKFPISRPNLTFSTLTVSNMSPEDSSIYLCSVQGGEQYFGPGTRLLVL.